Shown below are 2 T cell receptor beta chains from a single sample sequenced in a study of blood T cells in healthy people across ages (dated by TCRdb to 2015 to 2017). Receptor amplification or capture employed 5' RACE. This sample was sequenced with an Illumina HiSeq 2500. The second PCR ran for roughly 7 to 11 cycles and used a J-beta primer mix along with a sample-barcoded 5' primer. TCRdb itself trimmed the public reads at Q25 with fastp, ran MiXCR and retained productive beta chains. Rows matching on CDR3 protein sequence are summarized as one entry with the most common DNA and genes. This sample has roughly 700,000 distinct CDR3 sequences in its table, and approximately 30% of those were observed once. Jointly, the top ten make up 15% of the sample. The sample was blood. These TCRs come from a woman older than 75 in good health. Donor details come from another sample of the same person, matched by shared clones.

This clonotype was observed at least ten times. This chain connects TRBV7-9 to TRBJ2-5, with a possible D match to TRBD1 (5 bases). This CDR3 region has 17 residues. Germline CDR1 SEHNR, CDR2 FQNEAQ (reference sequence). V was shortened by 7 bases and J by 5 bases, with 26 bases between the two germline ends. The CDR3 DNA is TGTGCCAGCACCGATTCCAGGCGACAGCGCTATAGGGAGACCCAGTACTTC. It codes for CASTDSRRQRYRETQYF.

This clonotype was seen a handful of times. A much bigger clone sits one base away, suggesting this may be a read error. This sequence joins TRBV6-5 and TRBJ2-1; no clear D gene. The V end lost 4 bases, the J end lost 12 bases, and 25 bases lay between the germline ends. Germline CDR1 and CDR2: MNHEY and SVGAGI. This CDR3 spans 16 amino acids. The CDR3, as DNA: TGTGCCAGCAGTTCCCGACTCGGTGGGGTCCTGGGTGGGCAGTTCTTC. It yields the protein CASSSRLGGVLGGQFF.